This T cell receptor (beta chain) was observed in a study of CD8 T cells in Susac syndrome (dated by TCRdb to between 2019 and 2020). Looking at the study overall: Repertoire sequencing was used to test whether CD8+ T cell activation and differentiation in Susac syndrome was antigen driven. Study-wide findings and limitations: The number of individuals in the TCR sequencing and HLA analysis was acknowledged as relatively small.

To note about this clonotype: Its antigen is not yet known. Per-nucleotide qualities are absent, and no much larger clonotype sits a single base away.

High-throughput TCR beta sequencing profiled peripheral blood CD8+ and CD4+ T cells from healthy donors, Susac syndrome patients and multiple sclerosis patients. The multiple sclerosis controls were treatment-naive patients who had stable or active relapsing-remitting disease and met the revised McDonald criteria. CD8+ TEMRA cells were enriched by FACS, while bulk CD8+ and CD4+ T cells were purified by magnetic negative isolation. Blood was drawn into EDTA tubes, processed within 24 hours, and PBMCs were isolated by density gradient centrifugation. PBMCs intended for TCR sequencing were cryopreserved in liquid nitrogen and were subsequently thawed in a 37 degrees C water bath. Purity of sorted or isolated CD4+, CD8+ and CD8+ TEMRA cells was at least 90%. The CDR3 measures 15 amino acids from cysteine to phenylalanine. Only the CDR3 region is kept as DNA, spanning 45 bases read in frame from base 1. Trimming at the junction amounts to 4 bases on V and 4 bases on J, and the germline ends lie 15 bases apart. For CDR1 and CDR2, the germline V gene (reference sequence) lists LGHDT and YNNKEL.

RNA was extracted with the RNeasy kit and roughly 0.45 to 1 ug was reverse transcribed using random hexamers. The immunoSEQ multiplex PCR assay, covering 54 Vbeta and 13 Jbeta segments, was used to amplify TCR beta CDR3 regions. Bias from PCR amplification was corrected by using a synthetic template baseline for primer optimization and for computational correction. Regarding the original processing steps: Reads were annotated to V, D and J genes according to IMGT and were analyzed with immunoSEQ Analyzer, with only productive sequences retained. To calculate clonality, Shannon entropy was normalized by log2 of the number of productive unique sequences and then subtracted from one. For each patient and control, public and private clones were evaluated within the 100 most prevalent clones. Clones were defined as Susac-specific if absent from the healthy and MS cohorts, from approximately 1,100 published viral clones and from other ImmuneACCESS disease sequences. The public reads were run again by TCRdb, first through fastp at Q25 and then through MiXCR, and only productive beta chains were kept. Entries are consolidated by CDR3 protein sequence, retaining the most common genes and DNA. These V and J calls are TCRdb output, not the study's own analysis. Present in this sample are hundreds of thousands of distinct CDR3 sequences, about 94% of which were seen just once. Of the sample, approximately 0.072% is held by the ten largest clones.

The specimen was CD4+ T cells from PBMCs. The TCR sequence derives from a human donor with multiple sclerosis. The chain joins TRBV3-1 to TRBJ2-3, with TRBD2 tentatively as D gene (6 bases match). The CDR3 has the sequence CASSLSAGGSDTQYF. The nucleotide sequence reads TGTGCCAGCAGCCTCTCCGCTGGGGGGTCAGATACGCAGTATTTT.